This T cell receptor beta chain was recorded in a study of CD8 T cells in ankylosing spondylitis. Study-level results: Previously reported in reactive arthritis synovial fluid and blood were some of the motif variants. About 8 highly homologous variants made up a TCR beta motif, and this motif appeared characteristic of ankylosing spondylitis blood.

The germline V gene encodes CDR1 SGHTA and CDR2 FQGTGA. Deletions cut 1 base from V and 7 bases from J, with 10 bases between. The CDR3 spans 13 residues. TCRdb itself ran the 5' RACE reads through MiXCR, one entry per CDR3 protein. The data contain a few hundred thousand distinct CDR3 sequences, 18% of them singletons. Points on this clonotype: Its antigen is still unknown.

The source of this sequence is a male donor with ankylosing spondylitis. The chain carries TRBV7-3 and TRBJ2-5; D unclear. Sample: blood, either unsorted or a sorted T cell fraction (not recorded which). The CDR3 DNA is TGTGCCAGCAGCTTAAATCCTTCTGGGACCCAGTACTTC. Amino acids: CASSLNPSGTQYF.